This entry lists 11 T cell receptor beta chains sequenced from one sample in a study of T-cell reconstitution after alpha-beta-depleted transplantation in children. Unique molecular identifiers tagged the TCRbeta library. TCRdb reprocessed the PCR reads via MiXCR and lists one record per CDR3 protein. Of over 150,000 distinct CDR3 sequences detected, around 7% appear once; the ten largest clones hold 4.5% to 6.5%. The sequences come from PBMCs, collected before TCRalphabeta/CD19-depleted stem cell transplant. The origin of the receptors is a boy under 10 years old with acute lymphoblastic leukemia, due to receive a stem cell transplant.

This clonotype was recorded a few times. The chain couples TRBV7-9 to TRBJ2-7; D is tentatively TRBD1 or TRBD2 (5 bases each). From germline, CDR1 is SEHNR and CDR2 FQNEAQ (reference sequence). The length of the CDR3 is 14 residues. The germline V and J ends were trimmed by 5 bases and 7 bases, with 18 bases remaining between them. CDR3 protein: CASSRDAGAGEQYF. CDR3 nucleotides: TGTGCCAGCAGCCGGGACGCCGGGGCCGGAGAGCAGTACTTC.

This clonotype showed up many times. The chain employs TRBV7-2 and TRBJ2-5; D is unresolved. The CDR3 has 15 residues. Germline V gene lookup returns CDR1 SGHTA and CDR2 FQGNSA. Between the trimmed V and J ends, which lost 1 base and 2 bases, there was a span of 11 bases. Written as DNA, the CDR3 is TGTGCCAGCAGCTTAGTATCTACTAATCAAGAGACCCAGTACTTC. Amino acid sequence: CASSLVSTNQETQYF.

This clonotype was seen at least ten times. The chain couples TRBV6-5 to TRBJ2-7, with a possible D match to TRBD2 (5 bases). The CDR3 totals 14 residues. From germline, CDR1 is MNHEY and CDR2 SVGAGI. V lost 2 bases to trimming and J lost 3 bases, with 11 bases between them. The CDR3 sequence is CASSYEEVGYEQYF. CDR3 coding DNA: TGTGCCAGCAGTTACGAGGAGGTTGGCTACGAGCAGTACTTC.

This clonotype was recorded many times. This sequence joins TRBV29-1 and TRBJ2-1; 10 bases agree with TRBD2. The V segment lost 2 bases and the J segment 4 bases; nucleotides outside the gene matches: 11. The CDR3 consists of 17 residues. From germline, CDR1 is SQVTM and CDR2 ANQGSEA. The CDR3 region is CSVESPSSGSGYNEQFF. The CDR3 DNA reads TGCAGCGTTGAATCCCCGTCTAGCGGGAGTGGGTACAATGAGCAGTTCTTC.

J is TRBJ2-7 and V is TRBV7-2; weak D call: TRBD1 (5 bases). CDR1 and CDR2 (germline): SGHTA, FQGNSA. The CDR3 runs to 13 residues. With 7 bases removed from V and 3 bases from J, the gap between germline ends came to 13 bases. The CDR3 DNA sequence: TGTGCCAGCACCATTCCAGGGAACTACGAGCAGTACTTC. This gives the protein CASTIPGNYEQYF.

This clonotype was seen more than once but under ten times. The chain recombines TRBV27 with TRBJ2-1, with 7 bases identical to TRBD1. The germline V gene has CDR1 MNHEY and CDR2 SMNVEV (reference sequence). CDR3 size: 15 residues. V shed 6 bases, J shed 0 bases, and the junction held 5 bases outside the gene matches. Here the CDR3 reads CASRIRQGSYNEQFF. The CDR3 DNA reads TGTGCCAGCAGGATACGACAGGGCTCCTACAATGAGCAGTTCTTC.

The sample holds many counts of this clonotype. V and J are TRBV5-1 and TRBJ2-6; no firm D call. Germline V CDR1 and CDR2: SGHRS, YFSETQ. CDR3 length: 16 residues. Trimming cost V 3 bases and J 0 bases, with 10 bases left between them. The CDR3 spells CASSSGPSSGANVLTF. The CDR3 coding sequence is TGCGCCAGCAGCTCCGGACCCAGCTCTGGGGCCAACGTCCTGACTTTC. The full variable domain, rest sourced from reference TRBV5-1 and TRBJ2-6, is KAGVTQTPRYLIKTRGQQVTLSCSPISGHRSVSWYQQTPGQGLQFLFEYFSETQRNKGNFPGRFSGRQFSNSRSEMNVSTLELGDSALYLCASSSGPSSGANVLTFGAGSRLTVL.

This clonotype was detected many times. V and J are TRBV6-1 and TRBJ2-5; TRBD1 might be the D (6 bases). The V end lost 5 bases, the J end lost 1 base, and 20 bases lay between the germline ends. CDR3 size: 17 residues. CDR1 is MNHNS, CDR2 SASEGT, per germline. Written as DNA, the CDR3 is TGTGCCAGCAGTCAATTATCCTCAGGGGATTTCCAAGAGACCCAGTACTTC. This encodes CASSQLSSGDFQETQYF.

This clonotype was observed at least ten times. The genes are TRBV7-2 and TRBJ2-3, with D possibly being TRBD2 (6 bases). The CDR3 loop spans 15 amino acids. Germline V gives CDR1 SGHTA, CDR2 FQGNSA. Trimming took 4 bases from V and 2 from J, leaving 13 bases between them. CDR3 sequence reads: CASSSPGLYTDTQYF. As DNA, the CDR3 is TGTGCCAGCAGCTCCCCGGGACTGTACACAGATACGCAGTATTTT.

This clonotype was recorded at least ten times. The genes are TRBV28 and TRBJ2-2; possibly TRBD2 for D (5 bases). The length of the CDR3 is 13 residues. Germline CDR1 reads MDHEN; CDR2 reads SYDVKM. Trimming took 6 bases from V and 6 from J, leaving 11 bases between them. This chain's CDR3 is CASSRGRPGELFF. In DNA form, the CDR3 reads TGTGCCAGCAGCCGGGGAAGGCCCGGGGAGCTGTTTTTT.

The rearrangement links TRBV6-4 to TRBJ2-3; 9 nucleotides match TRBD2. With 4 bases clipped from V and 4 bases from J, the junction kept 6 bases outside the gene matches. CDR1 is MRHNA, CDR2 SNTAGT, per germline. This CDR3 has 15 amino acids. The CDR3 spells CASSGSAGGADTQYF. The CDR3 nucleotides are TGTGCCAGCAGTGGCTCTGCGGGGGGGGCAGATACGCAGTATTTT.